A single TCR beta chain is shown here with its context. This sample was included in a study of T cell changes during pregnancy in multiple sclerosis. Libraries were prepared by immunoSEQ multiplex PCR; TCRdb keeps only in-frame clonotypes and omits some of them. In the table there are about 100,000 clones, roughly 92% of which are singletons. CDR3 length: 15 residues. Per the germline V gene, CDR1 is ENHRY and CDR2 is SYGVKD. Germline trimming cut 7 bases from V and 8 bases from J; bases unmatched to any gene: 15. Sequenced here: peripheral blood, sampled after pregnancy. The sequence was collected from a female donor with multiple sclerosis, enrolled in a pregnancy study. The rearrangement uses TRBV10-3 and TRBJ2-7; 9 bases are a match to TRBD2. CDR3 coding DNA: TGTGCCATCACTCGAAGCGGGGGGCCCCCTATGAAGCAGTACTTC. It is translated as CAITRSGGPPMKQYF.